This record looks at one T cell receptor beta chain sequence and its context. This CDR3 spans 14 amino acids. The V and J ends lost 7 bases and 3 bases respectively, with 16 bases between them. Germline V gene data show CDR1 as SGHRS and CDR2 as YFSETQ. This sample is drawn from a study of blood T cell repertoires in COVID-19. Turning to the study itself: The cDNA or gDNA used as material had been derived from T cells, B-cell-depleted T cells, or PBMCs.

TCRdb's copy holds only in-frame clones and misses some; the assay was immunoSEQ multiplex PCR. The table includes approximately 210,000 clones, roughly 80% detected once. The V call is TRBV5-1, the J call TRBJ1-2; D may be TRBD1 (6 bases). The receptor was isolated from a human donor in a cohort sampled during active COVID-19. The sequencing input was peripheral blood. The CDR3 here is CASFTGIGDYGYTF. In DNA form, the CDR3 reads TGCGCCAGCTTCACAGGGATTGGGGACTATGGCTACACCTTC.